This passage covers 8 T cell receptor beta chains from one sample sequenced in a study of blood T cell repertoires in COVID-19. Sequencing was performed with immunoSEQ multiplex PCR; in TCRdb, only in-frame clones are kept and a portion is missing. The table includes hundreds of thousands of clones, 75% to 85% detected once. The material sequenced was peripheral blood. The receptors were sampled from a woman aged 60 to 75 with active or convalescent COVID-19.

This clone was detected once. The rearrangement uses TRBV29-1 and TRBJ2-3, with 7 positions matching TRBD2. Looked up from germline, CDR1 is SQVTM and CDR2 is ANQGSEA. The CDR3 has 14 amino acids. The V segment lost 6 bases and the J segment 4 bases; nucleotides outside the gene matches: 10. CDR3 bases: TGCAGCGTGGACGGACTAGAGGGGCCAGATACGCAGTATTTT. Protein sequence: CSVDGLEGPDTQYF.

In this sample, this clone turned up once. This chain links TRBV2 with TRBJ2-1; the D gene is possibly TRBD2 (5 bases). Deletions cut 0 bases from V and 5 bases from J, with 11 bases between. The CDR3 sequence is 15 residues long. The germline CDR1 and CDR2 sequences are SNHLY and FYNNEI. This CDR3 is CASSEAGLANNEQFF. The DNA for the CDR3 is TGTGCCAGCAGTGAAGCGGGTCTAGCCAACAATGAGCAGTTCTTC. The variable domain in full, with the rest retrieved from reference TRBV2 and TRBJ2-1, is EPEVTQTPSHQVTQMGQEVILRCVPISNHLYFYWYRQILGQKVEFLVSFYNNEISEKSEIFDDQFSVERPDGSNFTLKIRSTKLEDSAMYFCASSEAGLANNEQFFGPGTRLTVL.

The chain joins TRBV18 to TRBJ1-2; D is undetermined. Trimming left V 0 bases short and J 5 bases short, with 10 bases between. The CDR3 sequence is 14 residues long. Germline V gene data show CDR1 as KGHSH and CDR2 as LQKENI. As DNA, the CDR3 is TGTGCCAGCTCACCACCGGGTTCGGGGTATGGCTACACCTTC. Its translation is CASSPPGSGYGYTF. The full variable domain, with the rest looked up from reference TRBV18 and TRBJ1-2, is NAGVMQNPRHLVRRRGQEARLRCSPMKGHSHVYWYRQLPEEGLKFMVYLQKENIIDESGMPKERFSAEFPKEGPSILRIQQVVRGDSAAYFCASSPPGSGYGYTFGSGTRLTVV.

V is TRBV6-1 and J is TRBJ2-7, with unresolved D. V was cut by 0 bases and J by 7 bases, with 19 bases left in between. Germline V gene lookup returns CDR1 MNHNS and CDR2 SASEGT. The CDR3 is made up of 16 amino acids. The CDR3 protein is CASSEAPWQSFGEQYF. CDR3 nucleotide sequence: TGTGCCAGCAGTGAAGCGCCGTGGCAGTCCTTCGGGGAGCAGTACTTC.

The gene calls are TRBV30 and TRBJ1-3, with TRBD1 matching 9 bases. This CDR3 has 14 amino acids. V was pared by 2 bases and J by 4 bases, with 3 bases of the junction left unmatched. Germline V gene lookup returns CDR1 GTSNPN and CDR2 SVGIG (reference sequence). The CDR3 sequence: CAWSPGTGGNTIYF. The DNA of the CDR3 is TGTGCCTGGAGTCCCGGGACAGGGGGAAACACCATATATTTT.

This rearrangement joins TRBV18 to TRBJ2-3, with 7 bases fitting TRBD2. CDR1 is KGHSH, CDR2 LQKENI, per germline. CDR3 size: 16 residues. With V trimmed by 3 bases and J by 0 bases, 6 bases remained unmatched. This CDR3 is CASSPPSGGSTDTQYF. CDR3 DNA sequence: TGTGCCAGCTCACCTCCATCGGGGGGAAGCACAGATACGCAGTATTTT.

The chain recombines TRBV28 with TRBJ1-3; D gene unclear. This CDR3 spans 16 amino acids. The germline gives CDR1 MDHEN, CDR2 SYDVKM. V was cut by 3 bases and J by 0 bases, with 12 bases left in between. The DNA of the CDR3 is TGTGCCAGCAGTTTCCCCACTAGGATCTCTGGAAACACCATATATTTT. Residues: CASSFPTRISGNTIYF.

The rearrangement uses TRBV6-5 and TRBJ1-1; D is uncertain. V was clipped by 5 bases and J by 4 bases, with 14 bases between them. Germline V gives CDR1 MNHEY, CDR2 SVGAGI. CDR3 length equals 14 residues. CDR3 DNA sequence: TGTGCCAGCAGTCCCCTAACACGGAGCACTGAAGCTTTCTTT. Translation gives CASSPLTRSTEAFF.